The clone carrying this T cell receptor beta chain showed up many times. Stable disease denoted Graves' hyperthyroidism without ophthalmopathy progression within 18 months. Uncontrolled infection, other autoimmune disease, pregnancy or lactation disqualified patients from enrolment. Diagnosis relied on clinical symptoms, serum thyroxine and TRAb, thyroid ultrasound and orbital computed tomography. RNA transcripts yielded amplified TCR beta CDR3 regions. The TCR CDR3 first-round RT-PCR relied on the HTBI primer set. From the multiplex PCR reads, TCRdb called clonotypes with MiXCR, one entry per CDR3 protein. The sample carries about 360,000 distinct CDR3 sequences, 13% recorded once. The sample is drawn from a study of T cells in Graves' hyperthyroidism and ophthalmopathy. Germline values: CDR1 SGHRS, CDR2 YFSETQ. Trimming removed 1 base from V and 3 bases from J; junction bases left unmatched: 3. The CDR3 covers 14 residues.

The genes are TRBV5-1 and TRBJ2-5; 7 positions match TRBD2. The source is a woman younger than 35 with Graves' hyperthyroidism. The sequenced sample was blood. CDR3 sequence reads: CASSLLGGEETQYF. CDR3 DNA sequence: TGCGCCAGCAGCTTGCTGGGGGGGGAAGAGACCCAGTACTTC.